This T cell receptor beta chain was retrieved from a study of T-cell memory formation after mild COVID-19. For the study at large: There were largely donor-specific TCR clusters. Study-level results: Memory from before infection featured some responding clones, which suggests cross-reactive memory joined.

J lost 5 bases, V lost 6 bases, and 10 bases had no gene match. There are 14 residues in the CDR3. Germline V gene lookup returns CDR1 DFQATT and CDR2 SNEGSKA (reference sequence). One entry per CDR3 protein results from TCRdb running MiXCR on the 5' RACE reads. The sample includes roughly 500,000 distinct CDR3 sequences, over 20% of them seen just once. With regard to this clonotype: Its antigen remains unidentified.

This chain joins TRBV20-1 and TRBJ2-7; TRBD1 aligns across 10 bases. This clonotype was sampled from an adult woman who had mild COVID-19 (a few samples of this study predate the infection). Cell type and time point are not known. Sequencing was performed on PBMCs or a T cell subset sorted from them (not recorded which). CDR3 coding DNA: TGCAGTGCCAGCGTTGGGACAGGGGACCACGAGCAGTACTTC. Translated: CSASVGTGDHEQYF.